A selection of T cell receptor beta chains follows, all from one sample in a study of blood T cell repertoires in COVID-19. This table comes from immunoSEQ multiplex PCR, and its TCRdb copy is limited to in-frame clones, with some not included. There are roughly 500,000 clones in the sample; around nine tenths occur only once, and approximately 8% lies in the top ten. Sequenced input: PBMCs or T cells enriched from blood (not recorded which). Receptors originate from a woman aged 60-70 years who had recovered from COVID-19. Each CDR3 is given with its conserved first and last residue. D genes are given only for firm matches. The listing skips clone size in some rows; elsewhere it reads once, few, many or a size class.

TRBD1 | TRBJ1-2 | once | TRBV7-8 | CASSLGTGNYGYTF | TGTGCCAGCAGCTTAGGGACAGGGAACTATGGCTACACCTTC
TRBD1 | TRBJ2-3 | NA | TRBV5-1 | CASSRWTGGTDTQYF | TGCGCCAGCAGCCGGTGGACAGGGGGGACAGATACGCAGTATTTT
NA | TRBJ1-5 | NA | TRBV18 | CASSPAGNQPQHF | TGTGCCAGCTCACCCGCAGGAAATCAGCCCCAGCATTTT
NA | TRBJ1-1 | NA | TRBV5-6 | CASSLKRGGAFF | TGTGCCAGCAGCTTGAAAAGGGGGGGAGCTTTCTTT
TRBD1 | TRBJ2-6 | NA | TRBV6-1 | CASSEGWTGPGANVLTF | TGTGCCAGCAGTGAAGGGTGGACAGGGCCTGGGGCCAACGTCCTGACTTTC
NA | TRBJ2-3 | NA | TRBV24-1 | CATSDRLSTDTQYF | TGTGCCACCAGTGACCGCCTAAGTACAGATACGCAGTATTTT
NA | TRBJ2-1 | NA | TRBV7-2 | CASSSGGAANEQFF | TGTGCCAGCAGCTCCGGCGGGGCGGCCAATGAGCAGTTCTTC
NA | TRBJ1-6 | NA | TRBV4-2 | CASSPRTDNSPLHF | TGTGCCAGCAGCCCTCGAACGGATAATTCACCCCTCCACTTT
TRBD2 | TRBJ2-5 | NA | TRBV19 | CASSVGGQETQYF | TGTGCCAGTAGTGTGGGGGGGCAAGAGACCCAGTACTTC
NA | TRBJ1-6 | NA | TRBV30 | CAWRGAGNSPLHF | TGTGCCTGGAGGGGGGCAGGGAATTCACCCCTCCACTTT
NA | TRBJ1-5 | once | TRBV6-7 | CASSYARGNQPQHF | TGTGCCAGCAGTTACGCCAGGGGCAATCAGCCCCAGCATTTT
TRBD1 | TRBJ2-7 | NA | TRBV19 | CASSITAPGQGLEGQYF | TGTGCCAGTAGTATCACTGCACCGGGACAGGGGTTGGAGGGGCAGTACTTC
NA | TRBJ2-3 | NA | TRBV6-5 | CASTYRGTDTQYF | TGTGCCAGCACTTATCGGGGCACAGATACGCAGTATTTT
NA | TRBJ2-3 | NA | TRBV3-1/TRBV3-2 | CASSQDIKLAGTQYF | TGTGCCAGCAGCCAAGATATCAAACTAGCCGGTACGCAGTATTTT
NA | TRBJ2-2 | NA | TRBV2 | CASSEWGDTGELFF | TGTGCCAGCAGTGAATGGGGGGACACCGGGGAGCTGTTTTTT
NA | TRBJ1-5 | NA | TRBV19 | CASSIGPGPTQHF | TGTGCCAGTAGTATAGGCCCGGGTCCGACCCAGCATTTT
NA | TRBJ2-4 | NA | TRBV18 | CASSSGDIQYF | TGTGCCAGCTCATCGGGGGACATTCAGTACTTC
NA | TRBJ2-7 | once | TRBV19 | CASSPRAGSHGEQYF | TGTGCCAGTAGCCCTAGAGCGGGCAGCCACGGGGAGCAGTACTTC
TRBD1 | TRBJ1-1 | NA | TRBV20-1 | CSAPDRGEAFF | TGCAGTGCCCCGGACAGGGGTGAAGCTTTCTTT
TRBD1 | TRBJ1-1 | NA | TRBV6-5 | CASSRPGQGQTEAFF | TGTGCCAGCAGTCGCCCGGGACAGGGCCAAACTGAAGCTTTCTTT
NA | TRBJ2-1 | NA | TRBV5-5 | CASSLDGTQYNEQFF | TGTGCCAGCAGCTTGGACGGGACACAGTACAATGAGCAGTTCTTC
NA | TRBJ1-4 | NA | TRBV3-1/TRBV3-2 | CASKPGTNEKLFF | TGTGCCAGCAAGCCGGGAACTAATGAAAAACTGTTTTTT
NA | TRBJ2-3 | NA | TRBV9 | CASSVSGAGSSTDTQYF | TGTGCCAGCAGCGTCAGTGGGGCGGGGTCTAGCACAGATACGCAGTATTTT
NA | TRBJ2-1 | NA | TRBV11-2 | CASRQGSSSYNEQFF | TGTGCCAGCCGCCAGGGGTCGAGCTCCTACAATGAGCAGTTCTTC
TRBD1 | TRBJ1-5 | few | TRBV9 | CASSVGQGQPQHF | TGTGCCAGCAGCGTAGGACAGGGGCAGCCCCAGCATTTT
TRBD2 | TRBJ2-3 | NA | TRBV19 | CASSISVLAGVSTDTQYF | TGTGCCAGTAGTATTTCCGTACTAGCGGGGGTAAGCACAGATACGCAGTATTTT
NA | TRBJ1-1 | NA | TRBV19 | CASSIDLGVTEAFF | TGTGCCAGTAGTATAGATCTAGGGGTCACTGAAGCTTTCTTT
NA | TRBJ1-1 | NA | TRBV6-6 | CASSYSGGRTEAFF | TGTGCCAGCAGTTACTCGGGGGGAAGGACTGAAGCTTTCTTT
NA | TRBJ1-2 | NA | TRBV24-1 | CATQSSNYGYTF | TGTGCCACTCAGTCGTCTAACTATGGCTACACCTTC
NA | TRBJ2-5 | NA | TRBV24-1 | CATSDSTGGETQYF | TGTGCCACCAGTGATTCGACTGGTGGAGAGACCCAGTACTTC
NA | TRBJ1-2 | once | TRBV14 | CASSRIDRGSYGYTF | TGTGCCAGCAGCCGTATAGACAGAGGTTCCTATGGCTACACCTTC
TRBD1 | TRBJ1-5 | NA | TRBV30 | CAWSAVGIRDSQLPQHF | TGTGCCTGGAGTGCAGTGGGAATCCGGGACAGCCAACTGCCCCAGCATTTT
NA | TRBJ2-5 | NA | TRBV18 | CASSPPVQETQYF | TGTGCCAGCTCACCACCGGTACAGGAGACCCAGTACTTC
NA | TRBJ1-2 | NA | TRBV27 | CASSPRRFYGYTF | TGTGCCAGCAGTCCTCGCAGGTTCTATGGCTACACCTTC
NA | TRBJ2-2 | NA | TRBV10-1 | CASIRQPNTGELFF | TGCGCCAGCATACGACAGCCGAACACCGGGGAGCTGTTTTTT
NA | TRBJ2-2 | few | TRBV10-1 | CATSQGTGELFF | TGCGCCACCAGTCAGGGGACCGGGGAGCTGTTTTTT
NA | TRBJ1-1 | NA | TRBV7-6 | CASSLVQGGSGTEAFF | TGTGCCAGCAGCTTAGTCCAGGGTGGTTCCGGCACTGAAGCTTTCTTT
NA | TRBJ1-3 | NA | TRBV3-1/TRBV3-2 | CASSQAGSSGNTIYF | TGTGCCAGCAGCCAAGCGGGGTCGTCTGGAAACACCATATATTTT
TRBD2 | TRBJ2-5 | NA | TRBV5-1 | CASSLNSGGEQETQYF | TGCGCCAGCAGCCTAAATAGCGGGGGGGAACAAGAGACCCAGTACTTC
NA | TRBJ1-2 | NA | TRBV6-5 | CASSYGIGGGYTF | TGTGCCAGCAGTTATGGTATCGGGGGTGGCTACACCTTC
TRBD2 | TRBJ2-6 | NA | TRBV2 | CASSSTRTSGALSGANVLTF | TGTGCCAGCAGTTCCACCAGGACTAGCGGGGCTCTCTCTGGGGCCAACGTCCTGACTTTC
TRBD1 | TRBJ1-2 | NA | TRBV12-5 | CASGRDRAYGYTF | TGTGCTAGTGGCCGGGACAGGGCCTATGGCTACACCTTC
NA | TRBJ2-7 | NA | TRBV11-2 | CASSLADISYEQYF | TGTGCCAGCAGCTTAGCGGACATCTCCTACGAGCAGTACTTC
TRBD1 | TRBJ1-2 | once | TRBV18 | CASSPPRQGDYGYTF | TGTGCCAGCTCACCACCGCGGCAGGGGGACTATGGCTACACCTTC
TRBD2 | TRBJ2-3 | NA | TRBV29-1 | CSVERSGGTDTQYF | TGCAGCGTTGAGAGGAGCGGGGGGACAGATACGCAGTATTTT
NA | TRBJ1-3 | NA | TRBV12-5 | CASGLDGGLGGNTIYF | TGTGCTAGTGGTTTAGACGGGGGGCTGGGAGGAAACACCATATATTTT
NA | TRBJ2-6 | once | TRBV30 | CAWSVPRYSGANVLTF | TGTGCCTGGAGTGTACCCAGGTACTCTGGGGCCAACGTCCTGACTTTC
NA | TRBJ1-2 | NA | TRBV11-2 | CASSLVIDGYTF | TGTGCCAGCAGCTTAGTTATTGATGGCTACACCTTC
NA | TRBJ1-4 | NA | TRBV28 | CASRPIQWTNEKLFF | TGTGCCAGCAGACCGATCCAGTGGACTAATGAAAAACTGTTTTTT
NA | TRBJ1-4 | NA | TRBV5-1 | CASSLTGNNEKLFF | TGCGCCAGCAGCTTAACTGGTAATAATGAAAAACTGTTTTTT
NA | TRBJ1-3 | NA | TRBV29-1 | CSVAGQFGNTIYF | TGCAGCGTTGCTGGACAGTTTGGAAACACCATATATTTT
NA | TRBJ2-2 | NA | TRBV25-1 | CASSLFKAPSGELFF | TGTGCCAGCAGTCTCTTTAAAGCCCCGTCCGGGGAGCTGTTTTTT
TRBD2 | TRBJ2-1 | NA | TRBV2 | CATNGGTSGRYNEQFF | TGTGCCACCAACGGGGGGACTAGCGGTCGCTACAATGAGCAGTTCTTC